This TCR beta chain was captured by sequencing in a study of blood T cell repertoires in COVID-19. The CDR3 runs 15 residues. Trimming cost V 3 bases and J 2 bases, with 14 bases left between them. Germline loops: CDR1 LNHDA, CDR2 SQIVND (reference sequence). Many counts were recorded for this clone. Clones were sequenced by immunoSEQ multiplex PCR, and TCRdb holds only the in-frame ones, with some missing. Seen here are 300,000 to 500,000 clones, roughly 88% observed once, and the top ten hold approximately 1%. The rearrangement uses TRBV19 and TRBJ2-7; weak D call: TRBD1 (6 bases). This sequence was found in a woman aged 25 to 39 with acute COVID-19. Source material: PBMCs or T cells enriched from blood (not recorded which). DNA for the CDR3: TGTGCCAGTAGTATTTCAGGGGAATTAGCCTACGAGCAGTACTTC. Amino acid sequence: CASSISGELAYEQYF.